This TCR beta chain is from a study of shared clonotypes between healthy human individuals. As regards this clone: Its matching antigen is unknown.

CD45RO-negative CD8 cells positively selected for CCR7 made up the naive population, which excluded terminally differentiated effector memory CD45RA+ cells. Germline V CDR1 and CDR2: SGHRS, YFSETQ. The CDR3 length is 13 residues. Trimming left V 4 bases short and J 2 bases short, with 10 bases between. Assay: immunoSEQ multiplex PCR; the TCRdb copy retains only in-frame clones and omits some. The data show more than 2 million clones, around 93% seen once. Study conclusions and caveats: At large depth, rarefaction still showed sorted-subset sequencing to be incomplete. Relative to clonotypes present in all four donors, those not shared had lower generation probabilities. Shared across a few donors were around 5% of the naive CD4 clonotypes.

V gene TRBV5-1 combines with J gene TRBJ2-7, with TRBD2 as a possible D gene (6 bases). This clonotype was sampled from a man younger than 35 in good health. Some clones in this sample may be carry-over from other donors' samples. The sample taken for sequencing was naive CD8+ T cells from PBMCs. CDR3 sequence reads: CASSLDYPYEQYF. CDR3 nucleotides: TGCGCCAGCAGCCTGGACTACCCCTACGAGCAGTACTTC.